The 26 T cell receptor beta chains given below trace back to one sample, sequenced in a study of T cell changes during pregnancy in multiple sclerosis. Produced via immunoSEQ multiplex PCR; TCRdb's table is partial and in-frame only. Of more than 65,000 clones listed, 90% to 95% are singletons. This specimen was peripheral blood, taken in the first trimester of pregnancy. All receptors derive from a female donor with multiple sclerosis, enrolled in a pregnancy study.

The chain couples TRBV7-9 to TRBJ2-1, with 10 positions matching TRBD2. CDR1 and CDR2 from the germline V gene are SEHNR and FQNEAQ (reference sequence). Unmatched junction bases numbered 5, after V lost 6 bases and J lost 0 bases. The CDR3 extends over 16 amino acids. In nucleotides, the CDR3 is TGTGCCAGCAGTTCACTAGCGGGACTCTCCTACAATGAGCAGTTCTTC. Protein sequence: CASSSLAGLSYNEQFF.

This chain uses TRBV7-9 with TRBJ1-2, with TRBD1 as a possible D gene (6 bases). The V gene's germline CDR1 is SEHNR and CDR2 FQNEAQ (reference sequence). V lost 5 bases, J lost 14 bases, and 15 bases lay in between. This CDR3 comprises 11 residues. The CDR3 loop is CASSRDLGATF. CDR3 bases: TGTGCCAGCAGCCGAGACTTGGGGGCGACCTTC.

The chain has TRBV19 and TRBJ2-3; TRBD2 aligns across 13 bases. The CDR3 covers 16 residues. V trimming: 5 bases; J trimming: 5 bases; junction bases outside the gene matches: 7. Germline CDR1 and CDR2: LNHDA and SQIVND (reference sequence). The CDR3 is CASSPRTSGRRDTQYF. As DNA, the CDR3 is TGTGCCAGTAGTCCCCGGACTAGCGGGAGACGAGATACGCAGTATTTT.

The rearrangement uses TRBV4-1 and TRBJ2-7; D is unclear. The germline V and J ends were trimmed by 0 bases and 3 bases, with 6 bases remaining between them. Germline V gene lookup returns CDR1 MGHRA and CDR2 YSYEKL. This CDR3 has 13 amino acids. The CDR3 sequence is CASSQEARYEQYF. As DNA, the CDR3 is TGCGCCAGCAGCCAAGAAGCACGCTACGAGCAGTACTTC.

The genes are TRBV4-2 and TRBJ1-1; 10 bases align to TRBD1. The CDR3 has 15 residues. CDR1 and CDR2 (germline): LGHNA, YNFKEQ. Losses at the gene ends were 5 bases for V and 2 bases for J; bases not matched to a gene: 5. The CDR3 protein is CASSLMTGGNTEAFF. The DNA for the CDR3 is TGTGCCAGCAGCTTGATGACAGGGGGCAACACTGAAGCTTTCTTT.

The chain is built from TRBV25-1 and TRBJ2-3, with 7 bases lining up with TRBD1. V lost 5 bases, J lost 2 bases, and 10 bases stayed unmatched. CDR1 is MGHDK and CDR2 is SYGVNS in the germline V gene. CDR3 length equals 16 residues. CDR3 coding DNA: TGTGCCAGCAGTCGTTGGACAGGTACCTACACAGATACGCAGTATTTT. It codes for CASSRWTGTYTDTQYF.

The chain uses TRBV7-3 and TRBJ2-1; D gene uncertain. Germline-derived CDR1 and CDR2 are SGHTA and FQGTGA. This CDR3 is 13 amino acids long. The V end lost 4 bases, the J end lost 7 bases, and 11 bases lay between the germline ends. The CDR3 DNA is TGTGCCAGCAGCTCTATCATCGGTAATGAGCAGTTCTTC. Translated: CASSSIIGNEQFF.

This clone was seen only once. The V gene is TRBV7-2, the J gene TRBJ2-1, with 8 bases that match TRBD2. Per the germline V gene, CDR1 is SGHTA and CDR2 is FQGNSA. V shed 3 bases and J 0 bases; nucleotides not matched to a gene: 1. The CDR3 spans 15 residues. CDR3 region: CASSFRGGSYNEQFF. The CDR3 bases are TGTGCCAGCAGCTTTCGGGGGGGCTCCTACAATGAGCAGTTCTTC.

V is TRBV5-4 and J is TRBJ1-1; D is unclear. Trimming shortened V by 1 base and J by 7 bases, and 11 bases separated the two germline ends. This CDR3 is 13 amino acids long. The germline V gene has CDR1 SGHNT and CDR2 YYREEE (reference sequence). CDR3 nucleotides: TGTGCCAGCAGCTTGATAGGCGGCGGTGAAGCTTTCTTT. As protein: CASSLIGGGEAFF.

The chain combines TRBV5-1 with TRBJ1-1; D is possibly TRBD1 (6 bases). Germline V gene sequence: CDR1 SGHRS, CDR2 YFSETQ. The V and J ends lost 2 bases and 4 bases respectively, with 15 bases between them. This CDR3 contains 15 residues. The CDR3 DNA is TGCGCCAGCAGCTTTCTTGCGGGGGCCCCCACTGAAGCTTTCTTT. As protein: CASSFLAGAPTEAFF.

V is TRBV6-6 and J is TRBJ1-1, with a possible D match to TRBD1 (5 bases). Trimming removed 6 bases from V and 1 base from J, with 9 bases in between. Germline loops: CDR1 MNHNY, CDR2 SVGAGI (reference sequence). The CDR3 is 13 amino acids. The chain's CDR3 is CASRAQENTEAFF. DNA of the CDR3: TGTGCCAGCAGGGCACAGGAGAACACTGAAGCTTTCTTT.

V gene TRBV30 combines with J gene TRBJ2-1; TRBD1 matches at 10 bases. Trimming at V came to 5 bases and at J to 3 bases, leaving 7 bases not matched to a gene. The CDR3 is made up of 15 amino acids. Germline assignment: CDR1 GTSNPN and CDR2 SVGIG (reference sequence). CDR3 in DNA: TGTGCCTGGGCCGACCGGGACAGGGGCTACAATGAGCAGTTCTTC. Protein: CAWADRDRGYNEQFF.

The genes are TRBV11-2 and TRBJ2-7; 10 positions match TRBD2. The CDR3 has 16 amino acids. Germline V gene data show CDR1 as SGHAT and CDR2 as FQNNGV. V shed 0 bases, J shed 3 bases, and the junction held 5 bases outside the gene matches. The CDR3 DNA follows: TGTGCCAGCAGCTTAGAGCCTAGCGGGAGATTCTACGAGCAGTACTTC. Its translation is CASSLEPSGRFYEQYF.

The chain carries TRBV4-2 and TRBJ1-6, with D tentatively TRBD1 (5 bases). The CDR3 spans 16 residues. Trimming shortened V by 0 bases and J by 8 bases, and 14 bases separated the two germline ends. Germline-derived CDR1 and CDR2 are LGHNA and YNFKEQ. This CDR3 is CASSQDLATGDSPLHF. CDR3 nucleotide sequence: TGTGCCAGCAGCCAAGATTTAGCAACAGGCGATTCACCCCTCCACTTT.

The chain links TRBV27 to TRBJ2-7; 7 bases are shared with TRBD2. Losses at the gene ends were 1 base for V and 3 bases for J; bases not matched to a gene: 3. The CDR3 spans 14 residues. Per the germline V gene, CDR1 is MNHEY and CDR2 is SMNVEV (reference sequence). CDR3 DNA: TGTGCCAGCAGTTTATGGGGAGGGGACTACGAGCAGTACTTC. It specifies CASSLWGGDYEQYF.

The chain has TRBV7-3 and TRBJ1-2, with 9 positions matching TRBD1. With 4 bases clipped from V and 8 bases from J, the junction kept 5 bases outside the gene matches. This CDR3 comprises 13 residues. Looked up from germline, CDR1 is SGHTA and CDR2 is FQGTGA. CDR3 amino acids: CASSSRQGGGYTF. The CDR3 bases are TGTGCCAGCAGCTCCCGACAGGGGGGAGGCTACACCTTC.

The sample holds one count of this clone. The V and J genes are TRBV7-2 and TRBJ2-7; 8 bases fit TRBD1. Germline lookup yields CDR1 SGHTA and CDR2 FQGNSA. The V segment lost 5 bases and the J segment 2 bases; nucleotides outside the gene matches: 5. The CDR3 consists of 14 residues. The DNA for the CDR3 is TGTGCCAGCAGCCCCCGGACAGGGCCCTACGAGCAGTACTTC. Protein: CASSPRTGPYEQYF.

As to this clone: The junction and the germline gene differ at one end; a read error may be behind it. The V and J genes are TRBV6-1 and TRBJ1-5; 7 bases map to TRBD1. CDR1 MNHNS and CDR2 SASEGT come from the germline V gene. This CDR3 is built from 15 residues. The CDR3 protein is CASSEEGASNQPQHF. CDR3 bases: TGCGCCAGCAGTGAAGAGGGGGCGAGCAATCAGCCCCAGCATTTT.

V gene TRBV6-6 combines with J gene TRBJ1-5, with 8 bases that match TRBD1. After removal of 2 bases from V and 2 bases from J, the junction contained 2 bases not matched to a gene. Germline CDR1 and CDR2: MNHNY and SVGAGI (reference sequence). The CDR3 has 15 residues. CDR3 residues: CASSYLGQGNQPQHF. The CDR3 bases are TGTGCCAGCAGTTACCTGGGACAGGGCAATCAGCCCCAGCATTTT.

The gene calls are TRBV9 and TRBJ1-1; D unclear. V was clipped by 2 bases and J by 2 bases, with 10 bases between them. Germline loops: CDR1 SGDLS, CDR2 YYNGEE. This CDR3 has 14 residues. The CDR3 bases are TGTGCCAGCAGCGTCCAACCGCTAAACACTGAAGCTTTCTTT. This codes for CASSVQPLNTEAFF.

The chain is built from TRBV11-1 and TRBJ2-2; a weak D match, TRBD2 (6 bases). Germline loops: CDR1 SGHAT, CDR2 FQDESV (reference sequence). V shed 6 bases and J shed 3 bases, with 20 bases lying between them. The CDR3 loop spans 17 amino acids. The chain's CDR3 is CASSVSEGIYYTGELFF. In nucleotides, the CDR3 is TGTGCCAGCAGTGTCTCGGAGGGAATCTATTACACCGGGGAGCTGTTTTTT.

The gene calls are TRBV28 and TRBJ2-5; 9 bases line up with TRBD1. Germline loops: CDR1 MDHEN, CDR2 SYDVKM. The CDR3 consists of 16 residues. V shed 6 bases, J shed 1 base, and the junction held 9 bases outside the gene matches. The DNA for the CDR3 is TGTGCCAGCAGCCTCTTGGACAGGGGTCCCCAAGAGACCCAGTACTTC. Translated, it gives CASSLLDRGPQETQYF. Filled out from reference TRBV28 and TRBJ2-5, the complete variable domain reads DVKVTQSSRYLVKRTGEKVFLECVQDMDHENMFWYRQDPGLGLRLIYFSYDVKMKEKGDIPEGYSVSREKKERFSLILESASTNQTSMYLCASSLLDRGPQETQYFGPGTRLLVL.

The chain is built from TRBV7-6 and TRBJ2-1, with 7 bases fitting TRBD2. The J segment lost 2 bases and the V segment lost 5 bases, leaving 9 bases of the junction unmatched. Germline V gives CDR1 SGHVS, CDR2 FNYEAQ. The CDR3 has 16 residues. The CDR3 region is CASSETLASAYNEQFF. CDR3 nucleotide sequence: TGTGCCAGCAGCGAAACACTAGCGAGTGCCTACAATGAGCAGTTCTTC.

The J gene is TRBJ2-7, the V gene TRBV29-1; TRBD1 might be the D (5 bases). The germline V gene encodes CDR1 SQVTM and CDR2 ANQGSEA. The CDR3 loop spans 13 amino acids. V was trimmed by 7 bases and J by 0 bases, leaving 13 bases between them. The CDR3 loop is CSARTPVSYEQYF. CDR3 nucleotide sequence: TGCAGCGCTCGGACACCCGTCTCCTACGAGCAGTACTTC.

This clone was detected only a few times. The chain has TRBV6-1 and TRBJ1-2; perhaps TRBD1 as D (5 bases). This CDR3 contains 13 residues. Trimming removed 10 bases from V and 3 bases from J, with 15 bases in between. Germline CDR1 reads MNHNS; CDR2 reads SASEGT. CDR3 sequence (DNA): TGTGCCACCGAGGGCGGGGGTGACTATGGCTACACCTTC. Translated: CATEGGGDYGYTF.

The chain couples TRBV11-2 to TRBJ1-4; 7 positions match TRBD1. In germline, CDR1 is SGHAT, CDR2 FQNNGV. The CDR3 sequence is 14 residues long. V lost 4 bases to trimming and J lost 5 bases; unmatched junction nucleotides: 4. This CDR3 reads CASSSDRRNEKLFF. As DNA, the CDR3 is TGTGCCAGCAGCTCGGACAGGAGGAATGAAAAACTGTTTTTT.